The 20 T cell receptor beta chains given below trace back to one sample, sequenced in a study of metastatic and nonmetastatic thyroid tumors. TCRdb recomputed clones from the PCR reads via MiXCR. The sample includes about 43,000 clones, approximately 24% seen only once; the top ten take roughly 15%. No treatment had been given to any patient before thyroid surgery. Sequencing was done on a sample of tumor tissue. The source is a female donor with papillary thyroid cancer or a benign thyroid nodule (not recorded which). Some clones in this sample may be carry-over from other donors' samples.

This clone was seen ten or more times. The V gene is TRBV5-6, the J gene TRBJ2-7; D is uncertain. The CDR3 contains 15 residues. V lost 1 base, J lost 1 base, and 12 bases lay in between. Germline assignment: CDR1 SGHDT and CDR2 YYEEEE. The CDR3 spells CASSLIQTRSYEQYF. The CDR3 DNA follows: TGTGCCAGCAGCTTGATCCAGACGCGATCCTACGAGCAGTACTTC.

V is TRBV7-6 and J is TRBJ1-6; 8 positions agree with TRBD1. Germline V CDR1 and CDR2: SGHVS, FNYEAQ. There are 15 residues in the CDR3. J was trimmed by 4 bases and V by 5 bases; bases with no gene match: 4. The CDR3 nucleotides read TGTGCCAGCAGCCGGAGACAGGGGTATAATTCACCCCTCCACTTT. Translated, it gives CASSRRQGYNSPLHF.

This clone was found a few times. This chain joins TRBV11-3 and TRBJ1-3, with D possibly being TRBD1 (6 bases). The CDR3 loop spans 15 amino acids. V lost 5 bases to trimming and J lost 1 base, with 12 bases between them. Germline CDR1 SGHNT, CDR2 YENEEA. The DNA of the CDR3 is TGTGCCAGCAGCGAAACAGGGACTTCTGGAAACACCATATATTTT. Amino acid sequence: CASSETGTSGNTIYF.

As regards this clone: The junction and the germline gene differ at one end; a read error may be behind it. This chain uses TRBV20-1 with TRBJ2-2; D not certain. The CDR3 consists of 12 residues. Germline lookup yields CDR1 DFQATT and CDR2 SNEGSKA (reference sequence). The CDR3 nucleotides read TGCATTGCTAGAGACCCTCCCCGGGAGCTGTTTTTT. Protein sequence: CIARDPPRELFF.

The sample holds a few counts of this clone. The chain combines TRBV27 with TRBJ1-3; 7 positions agree with TRBD1. The length of the CDR3 is 15 residues. With V trimmed by 4 bases and J by 8 bases, 11 bases remained unmatched. Germline V gene data show CDR1 as MNHEY and CDR2 as SMNVEV (reference sequence). The CDR3 bases are TGTGCCAGCAGTTCCCAGGGGGTCCCCTCGGACACCATATATTTT. The encoded protein is CASSSQGVPSDTIYF.

This clone has ten or more counts. This sample also contains other DNA sequences that code for the same CDR3. The chain carries TRBV24-1 and TRBJ2-2, with TRBD1 identical over 9 bases. The germline V gene has CDR1 KGHDR and CDR2 SFDVKD. Trimming at V came to 3 bases and at J to 6 bases, leaving 7 bases not matched to a gene. CDR3 length: 16 amino acids. The chain's CDR3 is CATSDPGQGMAGELFF. CDR3 bases: TGTGCCACCAGTGATCCTGGACAGGGGATGGCCGGGGAGCTGTTTTTT.

In its sample, this clone was seen a few times. The chain joins TRBV6-6 to TRBJ1-5, with 7 bases that match TRBD1. Germline CDR1 MNHNY, CDR2 SVGAGI (reference sequence). CDR3 length: 15 residues. V shed 0 bases and J 7 bases; nucleotides not matched to a gene: 6. The CDR3 loop reads CASSYSTGKLQPQHF. The CDR3, as DNA: TGTGCCAGCAGTTACTCGACAGGGAAGTTGCAGCCCCAGCATTTT.

This clone was detected only a few times. The chain is built from TRBV20-1 and TRBJ1-5; weak D call: TRBD1 (6 bases). CDR1 is DFQATT and CDR2 is SNEGSKA in the germline V gene (reference sequence). With 3 bases removed from V and 1 base from J, the gap between germline ends came to 13 bases. This CDR3 is 15 amino acids long. CDR3 protein: CSARRSGHSNQPQHF. DNA of the CDR3: TGCAGTGCTAGGCGCTCGGGACACAGCAATCAGCCCCAGCATTTT.

Regarding this clone: The germline gene is not matched at one end of the junction; a read error may be the cause. The chain recombines TRBV7-2 with TRBJ1-1; D might be TRBD1 (6 bases). This CDR3 is built from 16 residues. Germline lookup yields CDR1 SGHTA and CDR2 FQGNSA. CDR3 nucleotide sequence: TGTGCCAGCAGCTTAGCGGGACATCCGGTTCAGACTGGAGCTTTCTTT. This gives the protein CASSLAGHPVQTGAFF.

The V and J genes are TRBV3-1 and TRBJ2-7; D perhaps matches TRBD2 (5 bases). V was cut by 4 bases and J by 4 bases, with 20 bases left in between. CDR1 LGHDT and CDR2 YNNKEL come from the germline V gene (reference sequence). The CDR3 length is 16 residues. The CDR3 DNA sequence: TGTGCCAGCAGCCCCGGACTCCTGGTCCTACCATACGAGCAGTACTTC. Amino acid sequence: CASSPGLLVLPYEQYF.

This clone was detected many times. The chain employs TRBV28 and TRBJ1-4; the D is unclear. Per germline, CDR1 MDHEN and CDR2 SYDVKM. V lost 3 bases, J lost 6 bases, and 8 bases lay in between. This CDR3 comprises 13 residues. The CDR3 nucleotides read TGTGCCAGCAGTTTGGACGGGGATGAAAAACTGTTTTTT. Its translation: CASSLDGDEKLFF.

In the case of this clone: A read error may explain this, as a much larger clone is one base away. The V and J genes are TRBV20-1 and TRBJ2-5; TRBD2 agrees at 14 bases. CDR3 length: 18 amino acids. Germline V gene sequence: CDR1 DFQATT, CDR2 SNEGSKA (reference sequence). The CDR3: CSAREGGGTSGSWETKYF. DNA of the CDR3: TGCAGTGCTAGAGAGGGAGGGGGGACTAGCGGGAGTTGGGAGACCAAGTACTTC.

This clone has just a few counts. The chain uses TRBV29-1 and TRBJ1-1, with a possible D match to TRBD1 (5 bases). The germline V and J ends were trimmed by 7 bases and 5 bases, with 17 bases remaining between them. Germline V gene sequence: CDR1 SQVTM, CDR2 ANQGSEA. The CDR3 runs to 13 residues. The CDR3 nucleotides read TGCAGCGCCGCAGCGGGGGAAAGGACTGAAGCTTTCTTT. Protein: CSAAAGERTEAFF.

Many counts were recorded for this clone. V usage is TRBV12-3 or TRBV12-4 and J usage is TRBJ1-4; a possible D gene is TRBD1 (5 bases). CDR3 length: 15 residues. Trimming cost V 5 bases and J 4 bases, with 14 bases left between them. CDR3 protein: CASSRGVMDNEKLFF. The CDR3 DNA reads as TGTGCCAGCAGTAGGGGTGTGATGGATAATGAAAAACTGTTTTTT.

The CDR3 loop reads CASSQDGAYGYGYTF. The CDR3 DNA is TGTGCCAGCAGCCAAGATGGCGCCTATGGCTATGGCTACACCTTC. This chain joins TRBV3-1 and TRBJ1-2; D unclear. This CDR3 region has 15 residues. CDR1 and CDR2 from the germline V gene are LGHDT and YNNKEL (reference sequence). With 0 bases removed from V and 4 bases from J, the gap between germline ends came to 12 bases.

The chain employs TRBV4-1 and TRBJ1-5; D uncertain. From germline, CDR1 is MGHRA and CDR2 YSYEKL. The CDR3 has 13 amino acids. Trimming cost V 1 base and J 5 bases, with 6 bases left between them. CDR3 bases: TGCGCCAGCAGCCAAGGAGTATATCAGCCCCAGCATTTT. This encodes CASSQGVYQPQHF.

The V and J genes are TRBV25-1 and TRBJ1-2; D remains ambiguous. Trimming left V 2 bases short and J 4 bases short, with 14 bases between. The CDR3 sequence is 15 residues long. Per the germline V gene, CDR1 is MGHDK and CDR2 is SYGVNS. For the CDR3, the DNA is TGTGCCAGCAGTGAACCCGGAGGGCGCAGCTATGGCTACACCTTC. Translated: CASSEPGGRSYGYTF.

About this clone: Relative to the germline gene, one junction end is altered; a read error may explain this. The rearrangement uses TRBV20-1 and TRBJ2-1; a possible D gene is TRBD2 (5 bases). Germline CDR1 and CDR2: DFQATT and SNEGSKA (reference sequence). The CDR3 spans 15 residues. Here the CDR3 reads CSAKTIPSSYNEQSF. CDR3 nucleotide sequence: TGCAGTGCCAAGACTATCCCGAGCTCCTACAATGAGCAGTCCTTC.

This clone was observed many times. The chain joins TRBV7-2 to TRBJ2-5; TRBD2 matches at 11 bases. There are 15 residues in the CDR3. The trim removed 5 bases at V and 7 bases at J, leaving 9 bases unmatched. Germline assignment: CDR1 SGHTA and CDR2 FQGNSA. In DNA form, the CDR3 reads TGTGCCAGCAGCCCACTAGCGGGGGACCCAGGGACCCAGTACTTC. Translated, it gives CASSPLAGDPGTQYF. Supplemented by reference TRBV7-2 and TRBJ2-5, the full variable domain reads GAGVSQSPSNKVTEKGKDVELRCDPISGHTALYWYRQSLGQGLEFLIYFQGNSAPDKSGLPSDRFSAERTGGSVSTLTIQRTQQEDSAVYLCASSPLAGDPGTQYFGPGTRLLVL.

The chain joins TRBV12-3 or TRBV12-4 to TRBJ2-3; 7 nucleotides line up with TRBD2. CDR3 length: 14 amino acids. Trimming cost V 2 bases and J 2 bases; bases outside gene matches: 1. This chain's CDR3 is CASSLRDYTDTQYF. The CDR3 nucleotides read TGTGCCAGCAGTTTACGGGACTACACAGATACGCAGTATTTT.